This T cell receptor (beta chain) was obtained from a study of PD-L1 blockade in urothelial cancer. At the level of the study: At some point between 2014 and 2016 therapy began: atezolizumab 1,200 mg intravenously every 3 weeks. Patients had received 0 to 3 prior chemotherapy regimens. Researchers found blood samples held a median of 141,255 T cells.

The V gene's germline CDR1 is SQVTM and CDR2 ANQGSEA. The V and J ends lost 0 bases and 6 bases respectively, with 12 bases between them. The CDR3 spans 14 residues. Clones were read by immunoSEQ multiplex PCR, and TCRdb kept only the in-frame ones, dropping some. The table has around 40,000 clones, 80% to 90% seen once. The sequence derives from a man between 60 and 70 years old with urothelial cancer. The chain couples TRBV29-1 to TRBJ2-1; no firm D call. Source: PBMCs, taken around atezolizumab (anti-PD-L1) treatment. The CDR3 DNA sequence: TGCAGCGTTGAAGATGGTACCCCGGGCAATGAGCAGTTCTTC. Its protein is CSVEDGTPGNEQFF.